The rows below give T cell receptor beta chains drawn from one sample of a study of blood T cell repertoires in COVID-19. The protocol was immunoSEQ multiplex PCR, while the TCRdb copy is restricted to in-frame clones and leaves out a portion. The data contain fewer than 250,000 clones, 88% of them singletons. Material for sequencing was peripheral blood. The receptor set was obtained from a human donor in a cohort sampled during active COVID-19. Both conserved end residues are part of each CDR3. Fields, in order: D gene, J gene, V gene, clone size, CDR3 protein, CDR3 DNA. D genes are given only for firm matches. Part of the rows lack a size; the others show once, few, many or a class for expanded clones.

>TRBD1|TRBJ2-7|TRBV19|-
CASSPAGTASYEQYF
TGTGCCAGTAGCCCCGCCGGGACAGCTTCCTACGAGCAGTACTTC
>TRBD1|TRBJ2-7|TRBV5-1|-
CASSPPGQSYEQYF
TGCGCCAGCAGCCCACCGGGACAGAGCTACGAGCAGTACTTC
>-|TRBJ1-2|TRBV27|-
CASSSTQRFVSGYTF
TGTGCCAGCAGTTCTACCCAGCGCTTCGTAAGTGGCTACACCTTC
>-|TRBJ1-4|TRBV7-9|-
CASSFRGGNEKLFF
TGTGCCAGCAGCTTCAGGGGCGGTAATGAAAAACTGTTTTTT
>TRBD2|TRBJ2-3|TRBV7-8|-
CASSLRTNLAGILDTQYF
TGTGCCAGCAGCTTACGCACGAACCTAGCGGGAATACTAGATACGCAGTATTTT
>-|TRBJ1-1|TRBV7-2|few
CASSLEPGNTEAFF
TGTGCCAGCAGCTTAGAACCAGGGAACACTGAAGCTTTCTTT
>-|TRBJ1-3|TRBV7-2|-
CASSPGTGGIGNTIYF
TGTGCCAGCAGCCCTGGGACCGGAGGGATAGGAAACACCATATATTTT
>-|TRBJ1-5|TRBV14|-
CASSQDYGGRSNQPQHF
TGTGCCAGCAGCCAAGATTACGGCGGGCGTAGCAATCAGCCCCAGCATTTT
>TRBD1|TRBJ1-6|TRBV27|few
CASSRDRDSPLHF
TGTGCCAGCAGTAGGGACAGGGACTCACCCCTCCACTTT
>-|TRBJ1-6|TRBV18|-
CASSQVSGNYNSPLHF
TGTGCCAGCTCACAGGTTAGCGGGAACTATAATTCACCCCTCCACTTT
>TRBD1|TRBJ1-5|TRBV7-4|few
CASYKSRDREGDQPQHF
TGTGCCAGCTACAAATCCCGGGACAGGGAAGGGGATCAGCCCCAGCATTTT
>-|TRBJ1-6|TRBV7-6|few
CASSLALGLSSPLHF
TGTGCCAGCAGCTTAGCGTTGGGGCTGAGTTCACCCCTCCACTTT
>-|TRBJ2-2|TRBV21-1|-
CASSGLAGDTGELFF
TGTGCCAGCAGCGGACTAGCGGGGGACACCGGGGAGCTGTTTTTT
>TRBD1|TRBJ2-3|TRBV2|-
CASGRDRGGDTQYF
TGTGCCAGCGGCCGGGACAGGGGTGGGGATACGCAGTATTTT
>-|TRBJ1-1|TRBV3-1/TRBV3-2|-
CASSHQSRGAEEAFF
TGTGCCAGCAGCCACCAATCCAGGGGCGCGGAGGAAGCTTTCTTT
>-|TRBJ2-3|TRBV21-1|-
CASSNGDRGTSDTQYF
TGTGCCAGCAGCAACGGGGACAGGGGAACTTCAGATACGCAGTATTTT
>TRBD1|TRBJ2-7|TRBV5-4|once
CASSNQGQGGYEQYF
TGTGCCAGCAGCAATCAGGGACAGGGAGGCTACGAGCAGTACTTC
>TRBD2|TRBJ2-5|TRBV4-3|-
CASSQGAGRSVGQETQYF
TGCGCCAGCAGCCAAGGAGCGGGGAGGTCCGTAGGGCAAGAGACCCAGTACTTC
>TRBD2|TRBJ2-7|TRBV7-6|-
CASSLAGAFSYEQYF
TGTGCCAGCAGCTTGGCGGGAGCTTTTTCCTACGAGCAGTACTTC
>TRBD2|TRBJ2-5|TRBV28|-
CASSRTSGRVSETQYF
TGTGCCAGCAGCCGTACTAGCGGGAGGGTCTCGGAGACCCAGTACTTC
>TRBD2|TRBJ2-1|TRBV7-9|-
CASSPLPAGDEQFF
TGTGCCAGCAGCCCCCTCCCAGCGGGAGATGAGCAGTTCTTC
>-|TRBJ1-2|TRBV7-9|-
CASSIDPPGSGYTF
TGTGCCAGCAGCATCGATCCTCCGGGGAGTGGCTACACCTTC
>-|TRBJ2-1|TRBV29-1|few
CSVGQAGWDEQFF
TGCAGCGTTGGTCAGGCGGGTTGGGATGAGCAGTTCTTC
>-|TRBJ1-5|TRBV2|-
CASTVGAGYNQPQHF
TGTGCCAGCACCGTTGGGGCGGGGTACAATCAGCCCCAGCATTTT
>-|TRBJ1-1|TRBV3-1/TRBV3-2|once
CASSQPGVNEAFF
TGTGCCAGCAGCCAACCAGGGGTTAATGAAGCTTTCTTT
>TRBD1|TRBJ2-3|TRBV11-2|-
CASSSDRVAATQYF
TGTGCCAGCAGCTCAGACAGGGTCGCGGCTACGCAGTATTTT
>TRBD1|TRBJ1-4|TRBV7-9|-
CASVRDRAWRKLFF
TGTGCCAGCGTCCGGGACAGGGCTTGGAGAAAACTGTTTTTT
>TRBD2|TRBJ2-3|TRBV28|-
CASSGTSGFTDTQYF
TGTGCCAGCAGCGGGACTAGCGGGTTCACAGATACGCAGTATTTT
>-|TRBJ1-2|TRBV29-1|-
CSVFEGGDYGYTF
TGCAGCGTTTTCGAGGGAGGGGACTATGGCTACACCTTC
>-|TRBJ1-2|TRBV13|-
CASSLGLSGDGYTF
TGTGCCAGCAGCTTAGGCCTCTCGGGGGATGGCTACACCTTC
>TRBD1|TRBJ1-1|TRBV5-4|-
CASSSNRGQGGPTEAFF
TGTGCCAGCAGCTCCAATAGGGGACAGGGAGGTCCAACTGAAGCTTTCTTT
>TRBD2|TRBJ2-1|TRBV5-8|-
CASSFGTSGRNRNEQFF
TGTGCCAGCAGCTTCGGGACTAGCGGGAGGAACCGAAATGAGCAGTTCTTC
>-|TRBJ2-6|TRBV4-3|-
CASSQDPNFGANVLTF
TGCGCCAGCAGCCAAGATCCCAACTTCGGGGCCAACGTCCTGACTTTC
>TRBD2|TRBJ2-7|TRBV6-5|-
CASKRLAGGPYEQYF
TGTGCCAGCAAAAGACTAGCGGGAGGACCCTACGAGCAGTACTTC
>-|TRBJ2-1|TRBV6-5|-
CASSYKSSYNEQFF
TGTGCCAGCAGTTACAAGAGCTCCTACAATGAGCAGTTCTTC
>TRBD2|TRBJ2-7|TRBV7-2|-
CASSLGGGYEQYF
TGTGCCAGCAGCTTAGGGGGGGGCTACGAGCAGTACTTC
>-|TRBJ1-1|TRBV11-2|-
CASSLARVAEAFF
TGTGCCAGCAGCTTAGCCAGGGTTGCTGAAGCTTTCTTT
>TRBD2|TRBJ2-1|TRBV3-1/TRBV3-2|-
CASSQRWREGPPYNEQFF
TGTGCCAGCAGCCAACGCTGGCGGGAGGGCCCCCCGTACAATGAGCAGTTCTTC
>-|TRBJ1-1|TRBV6-5|-
CASSYLQGNTEAFF
TGTGCCAGCAGTTACTTACAGGGGAACACTGAAGCTTTCTTT
>-|TRBJ2-7|TRBV3-1/TRBV3-2|few
CASSQWTAYEQYF
TGTGCCAGCAGCCAATGGACAGCCTACGAGCAGTACTTC
>-|TRBJ2-7|TRBV2|-
CASRQIRYEQYF
TGTGCCAGCAGACAGATCCGCTACGAGCAGTACTTC
>TRBD1|TRBJ2-1|TRBV2|-
CASRPGQGVGEQFF
TGTGCCAGCAGGCCGGGACAGGGAGTAGGTGAGCAGTTCTTC
>TRBD2|TRBJ2-2|TRBV5-1|-
CASSLSVAGEGTGELFF
TGCGCCAGCAGCTTGTCGGTAGCGGGAGAGGGTACCGGGGAGCTGTTTTTT
>TRBD1|TRBJ1-1|TRBV18|-
CASSLTGDTEAFF
TGTGCCAGCTCACTAACAGGGGACACTGAAGCTTTCTTT
>-|TRBJ1-5|TRBV2|-
CASSEKTGGLSIHF
TGTGCCAGCAGTGAAAAGACAGGAGGATTATCCATACATTTT